Listed here are 27 T cell receptor beta chains from one sample, sequenced in a study of T cells in Graves' hyperthyroidism and ophthalmopathy. The CDR3 regions of TCR beta were amplified from RNA transcripts. TCR CDR3 underwent first-round RT-PCR with the HTBI primer set. TCRdb recomputed calls from the multiplex PCR reads with MiXCR, one row per CDR3 protein. The sample yields hundreds of thousands of distinct CDR3 sequences, more than 11% seen once. The sample was blood. These receptors all stem from a woman in her 30s with Graves' hyperthyroidism that later progressed to Graves' ophthalmopathy.

This clonotype occurred a few times. The V gene is TRBV20-1, the J gene TRBJ2-1; 10 bases match TRBD2. Germline V gene data show CDR1 as DFQATT and CDR2 as SNEGSKA (reference sequence). The CDR3 runs to 13 residues. CDR3 amino acids: CSGGTSDYNEQFF. The CDR3 coding sequence is TGCTCAGGCGGGACTAGCGACTACAATGAGCAGTTCTTC.

This clonotype was counted only a few times. The chain employs TRBV3-1 and TRBJ1-3; no firm D call. Trimming shortened V by 3 bases and J by 4 bases, and 4 bases separated the two germline ends. Germline V gene data show CDR1 as LGHDT and CDR2 as YNNKEL (reference sequence). The CDR3 spans 12 residues. For the CDR3, the DNA is TGTGCCAGCAGCCATTCGGGAAACACCATATATTTT. This encodes CASSHSGNTIYF.

There are many counts of this clonotype. The J gene is TRBJ1-5, the V gene TRBV28; no clear D gene. CDR3 size: 13 residues. V lost 4 bases, J lost 11 bases, and 15 bases lay in between. Germline CDR1 MDHEN, CDR2 SYDVKM. The CDR3: CASSSTQVGAQHF. CDR3 DNA: TGTGCCAGCAGTTCGACTCAAGTTGGGGCCCAGCATTTT.

This clonotype was detected many times. The chain uses TRBV12-3 or TRBV12-4 and TRBJ2-3; 10 bases are shared with TRBD1. This CDR3 has 15 residues. V was clipped by 8 bases and J by 0 bases; unmatched bases: 5. This CDR3 reads CASGDRGLSTDTQYF. DNA of the CDR3: TGTGCCAGCGGCGACAGGGGGCTAAGCACAGATACGCAGTATTTT.

This clonotype was seen only a few times. The chain combines TRBV9 with TRBJ2-7; D tentatively fits TRBD1 or TRBD2 (5 bases each). V was trimmed by 3 bases and J by 2 bases, leaving 12 bases between them. This CDR3 comprises 14 residues. The germline V gene encodes CDR1 SGDLS and CDR2 YYNGEE. The CDR3 region is CASSDRDATYEQYF. Here the CDR3 DNA reads TGTGCCAGCAGCGACCGGGACGCAACCTACGAGCAGTACTTC.

This clonotype was counted many times. J is TRBJ1-5 and V is TRBV28, with TRBD1 matching over 9 bases. The J segment lost 6 bases and the V segment lost 2 bases, leaving 5 bases of the junction unmatched. This CDR3 has 15 residues. Germline V gene lookup returns CDR1 MDHEN and CDR2 SYDVKM. The CDR3 sequence: CASSLGTGYPQPQHF. CDR3 coding DNA: TGTGCCAGCAGTTTAGGGACAGGGTACCCTCAGCCCCAGCATTTT.

This clonotype was picked up a small number of times. This chain links TRBV18 with TRBJ2-2; D uncertain. Germline CDR1 reads KGHSH; CDR2 reads LQKENI. The CDR3 runs to 14 residues. Trimming pared 2 bases from V and 6 bases from J, leaving 10 bases between. The CDR3 reads CASSPAMTPGELFF. The CDR3 nucleotides read TGTGCCAGCTCACCAGCGATGACCCCCGGGGAGCTGTTTTTT.

This clonotype was detected ten times or more. The chain links TRBV28 to TRBJ2-7; unclear D gene. This CDR3 has 14 amino acids. The V end lost 6 bases, the J end lost 0 bases, and 12 bases lay between the germline ends. Germline-derived CDR1 and CDR2 are MDHEN and SYDVKM. As DNA, the CDR3 is TGTGCCAGCAGGGGGATGCAGTACTCCTACGAGCAGTACTTC. Its protein product is CASRGMQYSYEQYF.

The gene calls are TRBV5-1 and TRBJ2-7; D not resolved. The CDR3 is 14 residues long. Trimming took 7 bases from V and 3 from J, leaving 17 bases between them. The V gene's germline CDR1 is SGHRS and CDR2 YFSETQ. The CDR3 spells CASARGSFDYEQYF. CDR3 bases: TGCGCCAGCGCCCGCGGAAGTTTCGACTACGAGCAGTACTTC.

This clonotype was seen repeatedly, ten times or more. CDR3: CASKDRGPNTEAFF. The DNA for the CDR3 is TGTGCCAGCAAAGACAGGGGTCCCAACACTGAAGCTTTCTTT. The V gene is TRBV2, the J gene TRBJ1-1; 8 bases agree with TRBD1. This CDR3 is built from 14 residues. The V and J ends lost 7 bases and 2 bases, in that order; junction bases with no gene match: 6. Looked up from germline, CDR1 is SNHLY and CDR2 is FYNNEI.

This clonotype was seen at least ten times. The chain uses TRBV29-1 and TRBJ2-5; D uncertain. In germline, CDR1 is SQVTM, CDR2 ANQGSEA. The ends were cut back, 8 bases at V and 5 bases at J, with 18 bases in the middle. The CDR3 contains 13 residues. The CDR3 region is CSSHVGLLETQYF. For the CDR3, the DNA is TGCAGCTCCCACGTAGGCCTACTGGAGACCCAGTACTTC. Combining the CDR3 with reference TRBV29-1 and TRBJ2-5 gives the whole variable domain SAVISQKPSRDICQRGTSLTIQCQVDSQVTMMFWYRQQPGQSLTLIATANQGSEATYESGFVIDKFPISRPNLTFSTLTVSNMSPEDSSIYLCSSHVGLLETQYFGPGTRLLVL.

The table lists this clonotype with many counts. V and J are TRBV28 and TRBJ2-2, with TRBD2 identical over 7 bases. Germline V gene lookup returns CDR1 MDHEN and CDR2 SYDVKM. V was pared by 2 bases and J by 5 bases, with 14 bases of the junction left unmatched. The CDR3 spans 18 residues. The chain's CDR3 is CASSLASSGRMGTGELFF. The CDR3 DNA is TGTGCCAGCAGTTTAGCCTCCTCCGGGAGGATGGGTACCGGGGAGCTGTTTTTT. Drawing the rest from reference TRBV28 and TRBJ2-2, the complete variable domain is DVKVTQSSRYLVKRTGEKVFLECVQDMDHENMFWYRQDPGLGLRLIYFSYDVKMKEKGDIPEGYSVSREKKERFSLILESASTNQTSMYLCASSLASSGRMGTGELFFGEGSRLTVL.

This clonotype was seen many times. This rearrangement joins TRBV6-5 to TRBJ2-1; 13 bases fit TRBD2. The V gene's germline CDR1 is MNHEY and CDR2 SVGAGI. This CDR3 is built from 18 residues. J gave up 6 bases and V 2 bases, and 10 bases lay outside the gene matches. CDR3 amino acids: CASSYPRGLAGSLNEQFF. DNA for the CDR3: TGTGCCAGCAGTTACCCCCGGGGACTAGCGGGAAGCCTCAATGAGCAGTTCTTC.

This clonotype was detected ten times or more. This chain joins TRBV2 and TRBJ2-3; D perhaps matches TRBD1 (5 bases). Between the trimmed V and J ends, which lost 1 base and 3 bases, there was a span of 14 bases. CDR1 is SNHLY and CDR2 is FYNNEI in the germline V gene. CDR3 length: 16 amino acids. The CDR3 spells CASSEEGRQGTDTQYF. CDR3 DNA: TGTGCCAGCAGTGAAGAAGGCAGGCAGGGAACAGATACGCAGTATTTT.

As for this clonotype: This could be a read error, since a much larger clone is one nucleotide away. This sequence joins TRBV19 and TRBJ1-4, with D perhaps TRBD1 (5 bases). CDR1 is LNHDA, CDR2 SQIVND, per germline (reference sequence). The length of the CDR3 is 15 residues. The V end lost 3 bases, the J end lost 9 bases, and 17 bases lay between the germline ends. CDR3 in DNA: TGTGCCAGTAGTATCCGACAGACGCTTCGTAAAAAACTGTTTTTT. Its translation is CASSIRQTLRKKLFF.

The V call is TRBV27, the J call TRBJ2-1, with a tentative D call TRBD2 (5 bases). In germline, CDR1 is MNHEY, CDR2 SMNVEV (reference sequence). CDR3 size: 14 residues. V shed 8 bases and J shed 9 bases, with 20 bases lying between them. CDR3 in DNA: TGTGCCAGCGGCTACGTTGACTTTAGCGTTGAGCAGTTCTTC. Translation gives CASGYVDFSVEQFF.

This clonotype occurred many times. The chain is built from TRBV28 and TRBJ2-7, with a tentative D call TRBD1 (6 bases). In germline, CDR1 is MDHEN, CDR2 SYDVKM. V lost 8 bases, J lost 2 bases, and 16 bases lay in between. The CDR3 length is 14 residues. CDR3 protein: CASARTVTTYEQYF. CDR3 bases: TGTGCCAGCGCTCGGACAGTAACAACCTACGAGCAGTACTTC.

There are many counts of this clonotype. V gene TRBV7-2 combines with J gene TRBJ1-1, with D possibly TRBD1 on 5 matching bases. Germline lookup yields CDR1 SGHTA and CDR2 FQGNSA. The CDR3 has 15 residues. Deletions cut 5 bases from V and 1 base from J, with 14 bases between. The CDR3 region is CASSPPTAPNTEAFF. Here the CDR3 DNA reads TGTGCCAGCAGCCCCCCGACAGCTCCGAACACTGAAGCTTTCTTT.

This clonotype was seen repeatedly, ten times or more. The V call is TRBV6-1, the J call TRBJ2-7; D remains unclear. Trimming removed 7 bases at V and 3 bases at J, with 13 bases between. The CDR3 covers 13 residues. Germline loops: CDR1 MNHNS, CDR2 SASEGT. Here the CDR3 DNA reads TGTGCCAGCACCCCCGGCGGCAACTACGAGCAGTACTTC. Amino acid sequence: CASTPGGNYEQYF.

This clonotype was found a few times. The J gene is TRBJ2-7, the V gene TRBV6-8, with no clear D. V was pared by 6 bases and J by 3 bases, with 12 bases between. There are 13 residues in the CDR3. Germline V lookup: CDR1 MNHGY, CDR2 SAAAGT. The CDR3 loop reads CASSRSYSYEQYF. CDR3 bases: TGTGCCAGCAGCAGGAGTTACAGCTACGAGCAGTACTTC.

This clonotype was seen more than once but under ten times. The chain uses TRBV29-1 and TRBJ2-7, with D possibly matching TRBD1 (9 bases). Germline V gene lookup returns CDR1 SQVTM and CDR2 ANQGSEA. V lost 6 bases to trimming and J lost 2 bases, with 17 bases between them. The CDR3 has 14 amino acids. The CDR3 nucleotides are TGCAGCGTCGGGGGGGACAGGGTCCCCTACGAGCAGTACTTC. The encoded protein is CSVGGDRVPYEQYF.

This clonotype was observed many times. V gene TRBV5-5 combines with J gene TRBJ2-7, with 9 bases matching TRBD1. The germline V gene has CDR1 SGHKS and CDR2 YYEKEE (reference sequence). Trimming took 0 bases from V and 1 from J; bases not matched to a gene: 2. This CDR3 has 15 residues. The CDR3 spells CASSLVGQGSYEQYF. The CDR3 DNA follows: TGTGCCAGCAGCTTGGTGGGACAGGGATCCTACGAGCAGTACTTC. The full variable domain, rest sourced from reference TRBV5-5 and TRBJ2-7, is DAGVTQSPTHLIKTRGQQVTLRCSPISGHKSVSWYQQVLGQGPQFIFQYYEKEERGRGNFPDRFSARQFPNYSSELNVNALLLGDSALYLCASSLVGQGSYEQYFGPGTRLTVT.

This clonotype was counted a single time. A much bigger clone sits one base away, suggesting this may be a read error. The rearrangement joins TRBV6-2 or TRBV6-3 to TRBJ2-1; D is unclear. The CDR3 consists of 14 residues. Germline V lookup: CDR1 MNHEY, CDR2 SVGEGT. Trimming shortened V by 2 bases and J by 2 bases, and 7 bases separated the two germline ends. CDR3 DNA: TGTGCCAGCAGTTACCACTTTCCCTACAATGAGCAGTTCTTC. This gives the protein CASSYHFPYNEQFF.

This clonotype was counted a few times. The rearrangement links TRBV6-2 or TRBV6-3 to TRBJ2-2, with TRBD2 identical over 8 bases. Germline V CDR1 and CDR2: MNHEY, SVGEGT. The CDR3 contains 16 residues. J was trimmed by 4 bases and V by 5 bases; bases with no gene match: 9. The CDR3 coding sequence is TGTGCCAGCAGTGACCCGGGAGGGGAGTCCACCGGGGAGCTGTTTTTT. It codes for CASSDPGGESTGELFF.

This clonotype was found a few times. The chain is built from TRBV7-3 and TRBJ2-3; D may be TRBD1 (6 bases). Germline loops: CDR1 SGHTA, CDR2 FQGTGA. The V end lost 3 bases, the J end lost 2 bases, and 12 bases lay between the germline ends. CDR3 length: 15 residues. DNA for the CDR3: TGTGCCAGCAGCTTGACAGGTCACCTCACAGATACGCAGTATTTT. Its translation is CASSLTGHLTDTQYF. The full variable domain, completed using reference TRBV7-3 and TRBJ2-3, is GAGVSQTPSNKVTEKGKYVELRCDPISGHTALYWYRQSLGQGPEFLIYFQGTGAADDSGLPNDRFFAVRPEGSVSTLKIQRTERGDSAVYLCASSLTGHLTDTQYFGPGTRLTVL.

This clonotype was observed many times. The V call is TRBV12-3 or TRBV12-4, the J call TRBJ1-3, with unresolved D. The CDR3 spans 13 residues. Deletions cut 7 bases from V and 1 base from J, with 8 bases between. This CDR3 reads CASTKRSGNTIYF. CDR3 sequence (DNA): TGTGCCAGCACCAAAAGGTCTGGAAACACCATATATTTT.

CDR3 nucleotide sequence: TGCGCCAGCAGCTTGGTGAGAGGGCCTTATGGCTACACCTTC. This codes for CASSLVRGPYGYTF. V usage is TRBV5-1 and J usage is TRBJ1-2; D gene unclear. Germline CDR1 is SGHRS and CDR2 is YFSETQ. V was clipped by 0 bases and J by 5 bases, with 11 bases between them. The CDR3 extends over 14 amino acids. Full variable domain (rest looked up from reference TRBV5-1 and TRBJ1-2): KAGVTQTPRYLIKTRGQQVTLSCSPISGHRSVSWYQQTPGQGLQFLFEYFSETQRNKGNFPGRFSGRQFSNSRSEMNVSTLELGDSALYLCASSLVRGPYGYTFGSGTRLTVV.